The 11 T cell receptor beta chains below all came from one sample that was sequenced in a study of T cell changes during pregnancy in multiple sclerosis. Profiled with immunoSEQ multiplex PCR; TCRdb holds only in-frame clones, not every one. The sample has about 30,000 clones, about 93% seen once. The specimen comprised CD4+ T cells from peripheral blood mononuclear cells, sampled after pregnancy. The receptor set was obtained from a female donor with multiple sclerosis, enrolled in a pregnancy study.

V gene TRBV10-3 combines with J gene TRBJ1-1; TRBD1 aligns across 11 bases. Germline CDR1 and CDR2: ENHRY and SYGVKD. Trimming cost V 4 bases and J 4 bases; bases outside gene matches: 2. This CDR3 is 14 amino acids long. CDR3 in amino acids: CAISVGQGATEAFF. As DNA, the CDR3 is TGTGCCATCAGTGTAGGACAGGGGGCCACTGAAGCTTTCTTT.

J is TRBJ2-3 and V is TRBV9; 10 positions match TRBD2. CDR1 is SGDLS and CDR2 is YYNGEE in the germline V gene. The CDR3 has 16 residues. Trimming cost V 3 bases and J 1 base; bases outside gene matches: 5. The CDR3, as DNA: TGTGCCAGCAGCGGACCAGGGACTAGCGGCACAGATACGCAGTATTTT. This codes for CASSGPGTSGTDTQYF.

The rearrangement uses TRBV18 and TRBJ1-4; D is ambiguous. V gave up 3 bases and J gave up 3 bases, with 14 bases separating them. CDR1 KGHSH and CDR2 LQKENI come from the germline V gene. The CDR3 sequence is 16 residues long. Here the CDR3 reads CASSPTEATANEKLFF. As DNA, the CDR3 is TGTGCCAGCTCACCTACTGAGGCGACCGCTAATGAAAAACTGTTTTTT.

The rearrangement uses TRBV5-1 and TRBJ1-1, with TRBD1 matching over 7 bases. With 0 bases clipped from V and 3 bases from J, the junction kept 2 bases outside the gene matches. The CDR3 totals 14 residues. CDR1 and CDR2 from the germline V gene are SGHRS and YFSETQ. The CDR3 loop is CASSLGGQYTEAFF. CDR3 coding DNA: TGCGCCAGCAGCTTGGGGGGACAGTACACTGAAGCTTTCTTT. Full variable domain (remainder filled in from reference TRBV5-1 and TRBJ1-1): KAGVTQTPRYLIKTRGQQVTLSCSPISGHRSVSWYQQTPGQGLQFLFEYFSETQRNKGNFPGRFSGRQFSNSRSEMNVSTLELGDSALYLCASSLGGQYTEAFFGQGTRLTVV.

This rearrangement joins TRBV6-5 to TRBJ1-2; the D gene is possibly TRBD1 (5 bases). The germline V gene encodes CDR1 MNHEY and CDR2 SVGAGI. Trimming cost V 8 bases and J 3 bases, with 13 bases left between them. The CDR3 is 13 residues long. CDR3 DNA sequence: TGTGCCAGCTCCTGGCAGGGTGACTATGGCTACACCTTC. Residues: CASSWQGDYGYTF.

The rearrangement uses TRBV6-5 and TRBJ2-3; D possibly corresponds to TRBD2 (7 bases). Germline V CDR1 and CDR2: MNHEY, SVGAGI. Deletions cut 0 bases from V and 3 bases from J, with 10 bases between. The CDR3 is made up of 15 amino acids. CDR3 DNA sequence: TGTGCCAGCAGTTACTCAGGGGGGGGGACAGATACGCAGTATTTT. Its translation is CASSYSGGGTDTQYF.

The chain has TRBV2 and TRBJ1-4; D possibly corresponds to TRBD1 (6 bases). This CDR3 contains 17 residues. Germline CDR1 SNHLY, CDR2 FYNNEI. V gave up 6 bases and J gave up 0 bases, with 17 bases separating them. In DNA, the CDR3 is TGTGCCAGCAGCCGGGGGGCGGGCGCCGCAACTAATGAAAAACTGTTTTTT. Protein: CASSRGAGAATNEKLFF.

The chain carries TRBV7-7 and TRBJ2-5; 10 positions match TRBD1. The CDR3 runs to 15 residues. In germline, CDR1 is SSHAT, CDR2 FNYEAQ (reference sequence). V dropped 0 bases and J dropped 5; count of bases not matched to a gene: 3. The CDR3 DNA reads TGTGCCAGCAGCTTAGCGCGGACAGGGGGGGAGACCCAGTACTTC. It is translated as CASSLARTGGETQYF. Full variable domain (outside the CDR3, taken from reference TRBV7-7 and TRBJ2-5): GAGVSQSPRYKVTKRGQDVTLRCDPISSHATLYWYQQALGQGPEFLTYFNYEAQPDKSGLPSDRFSAERPEGSISTLTIQRTEQRDSAMYRCASSLARTGGETQYFGPGTRLLVL.

V is TRBV30 and J is TRBJ1-4; 8 bases are shared with TRBD1. Trimming cost V 5 bases and J 6 bases; bases outside gene matches: 5. Germline V gene lookup returns CDR1 GTSNPN and CDR2 SVGIG (reference sequence). This CDR3 contains 13 residues. The CDR3 sequence: CAWGGQGYEKLFF. CDR3 bases: TGTGCCTGGGGAGGACAGGGCTATGAAAAACTGTTTTTT.

This chain uses TRBV30 with TRBJ1-5; TRBD1 matches 7 bases. This CDR3 has 13 amino acids. V gave up 3 bases and J gave up 4 bases; unmatched junction bases: 3. CDR1 and CDR2 (germline): GTSNPN, SVGIG (reference sequence). The DNA of the CDR3 is TGTGCCTGGAGGGGACAGTTGAATCAGCCCCAGCATTTT. As protein: CAWRGQLNQPQHF.

In this sample, this clone turned up once. The chain couples TRBV6-1 to TRBJ2-1; D is undetermined. The CDR3 totals 13 residues. CDR1 is MNHNS and CDR2 is SASEGT in the germline V gene. V shed 6 bases and J shed 7 bases, with 13 bases lying between them. CDR3 residues: CASSASVVNEQFF. The CDR3 region has the DNA TGTGCCAGCAGCGCCAGTGTTGTTAATGAGCAGTTCTTC.